This is a list of T cell receptor beta chains from one sample in a study of T-cell memory formation after mild COVID-19. Using its own MiXCR run on the 5' RACE reads, TCRdb lists one record per CDR3 protein. The table has about 430,000 distinct CDR3 sequences, roughly a quarter seen once. Material for sequencing was PBMCs or a T cell subset sorted from them (not recorded which). The receptors here all came from an adult woman who had mild COVID-19 (a few samples of this study predate the infection). Cell type and time point are not known. Each CDR3 is given with its conserved first and last residue. Each record gives: V gene, D gene, clone size, J gene, CDR3 DNA, CDR3 protein. A D gene is named only where the DNA matches it firmly. Only part of the rows carry a size: once, few, many, or a class if the clone is expanded.

V: TRBV12-3/TRBV12-4
D: NA
size: NA
J: TRBJ2-3
DNA: TGTGCCAGCAGTTTAAGCGTCACCTTAGCAGATACGCAGTATTTT
CDR3: CASSLSVTLADTQYF

V: TRBV7-2
D: NA
size: NA
J: TRBJ1-6
DNA: TGTGCCAGCAGCTTAGTTGGGTCTCATAATTCACCCCTCCACTTT
CDR3: CASSLVGSHNSPLHF

V: TRBV30
D: TRBD1
size: NA
J: TRBJ1-2
DNA: TGTGCCTGGAGTCCAGGGGGACGAGGCTATGGCTACACCTTC
CDR3: CAWSPGGRGYGYTF

V: TRBV2
D: TRBD1
size: few
J: TRBJ2-1
DNA: TGTGCCAGCCGAGGGGACGACAGGGCGGGTTTGGATGAGCAGTTCTTC
CDR3: CASRGDDRAGLDEQFF

V: TRBV20-1
D: NA
size: NA
J: TRBJ1-2
DNA: TGCAGTGCTAGAGATCATAAAAGTGCCACCTTGAAGGGTGGCTACACCTTC
CDR3: CSARDHKSATLKGGYTF

V: TRBV6-5
D: TRBD1
size: NA
J: TRBJ1-6
DNA: TGTGCCAGCAACTCAGGGGGCACGCGTAGTTCCTATAATTCACCCCTCCACTTT
CDR3: CASNSGGTRSSYNSPLHF

V: TRBV6-2/TRBV6-3
D: NA
size: once
J: TRBJ2-1
DNA: TGTGCCAGCAGTTACTCGAGCGGGACAGCTTTTAATGAGCAGTTCTTC
CDR3: CASSYSSGTAFNEQFF

V: TRBV10-3
D: NA
size: once
J: TRBJ1-2
DNA: TGTGCCATCAGACAGGCGGGGGGAAACTATGGCTACACCTTC
CDR3: CAIRQAGGNYGYTF

V: TRBV28
D: TRBD1
size: NA
J: TRBJ1-4
DNA: TGTGCCAGCAGCTCGGGGACAGGGGGGCAAGAAAAACTGTTTTTT
CDR3: CASSSGTGGQEKLFF

V: TRBV11-2
D: NA
size: NA
J: TRBJ1-1
DNA: TGTGCCAGCAGCTTCTTCGAAAACACTGAAGCTTTCTTT
CDR3: CASSFFENTEAFF

V: TRBV6-5
D: TRBD2
size: many
J: TRBJ2-5
DNA: TGTGCCAGCAGCCTCGGACTAGAAGAGACCCAGTACTTC
CDR3: CASSLGLEETQYF

V: TRBV7-2
D: NA
size: few
J: TRBJ2-7
DNA: TGTGCCAGCAGCCTCCCGGAGGGGGGCGAGCAGTACTTC
CDR3: CASSLPEGGEQYF

V: TRBV7-9
D: TRBD2
size: NA
J: TRBJ2-3
DNA: TGTGCCAGCAGCCTACTAGCGGGGGGGGTCACAGATACGCAGTATTTT
CDR3: CASSLLAGGVTDTQYF

V: TRBV7-6
D: NA
size: NA
J: TRBJ2-1
DNA: TGTGCCAGCAGCATTCTCCTCTACAATGAGCAGTTCTTC
CDR3: CASSILLYNEQFF

V: TRBV19
D: NA
size: NA
J: TRBJ2-5
DNA: TGTGCCAGTAGTACGCAGGGAGAGACCCAGTACTTC
CDR3: CASSTQGETQYF

V: TRBV6-1
D: NA
size: NA
J: TRBJ2-2
DNA: TGTGCCAGCAGTGATCCCGGCGAGGCTGGGCCGACCGGGGAGCTGTTTTTT
CDR3: CASSDPGEAGPTGELFF

V: TRBV29-1
D: TRBD1
size: NA
J: TRBJ2-5
DNA: TGCAGCGTTATAAACCGGGACAGGGGAATGCAAGAGACCCAGTACTTC
CDR3: CSVINRDRGMQETQYF

V: TRBV19
D: TRBD2
size: many
J: TRBJ2-5
DNA: TGTGCCAGTAGTAAGAGCGGGACCTCGGAGACCCAGTACTTC
CDR3: CASSKSGTSETQYF

V: TRBV7-6
D: TRBD1
size: NA
J: TRBJ2-3
DNA: TGTGCCAGCAGCCGGGGACAGGGGTTAACAGATACGCAGTATTTT
CDR3: CASSRGQGLTDTQYF

V: TRBV5-1
D: NA
size: NA
J: TRBJ2-3
DNA: TGCGCCAGCAGCTTGGTAAACCTTGGAAATACAGATACGCAGTATTTT
CDR3: CASSLVNLGNTDTQYF

V: TRBV29-1
D: NA
size: few
J: TRBJ2-2
DNA: TGCAGCGTTGTGGACAGCCCGAGGGGCGGGGAGCTGTTTTTT
CDR3: CSVVDSPRGGELFF

V: TRBV7-2
D: TRBD2
size: few
J: TRBJ2-1
DNA: TGTGCCAGCAGCTTACGGATGGATCTAGCGGGGGCCTACAATGAGCAGTTCTTC
CDR3: CASSLRMDLAGAYNEQFF

V: TRBV7-9
D: NA
size: few
J: TRBJ2-7
DNA: TGTGCCAGCAGCTCAGGGGTGGGGCAGTACTTC
CDR3: CASSSGVGQYF

V: TRBV4-3
D: TRBD2
size: few
J: TRBJ2-6
DNA: TGCGCCAGCAGCCAGGAGACTAGCGGGAGATCAACTGGGGCCAACGTCCTGACTTTC
CDR3: CASSQETSGRSTGANVLTF

V: TRBV3-1
D: NA
size: few
J: TRBJ2-2
DNA: TGTGCCAGCATGGCCCAGGGGACAACCGGGGAGCTGTTTTTT
CDR3: CASMAQGTTGELFF

V: TRBV19
D: TRBD1
size: few
J: TRBJ2-1
DNA: TGTGCCACTCGGCCGGGACAGGGGGCCTATGAGCAGTTCTTC
CDR3: CATRPGQGAYEQFF

V: TRBV11-2
D: NA
size: NA
J: TRBJ1-4
DNA: TGTGCCAGCAGCTCCCGGGCCCGGCGGGGTGAAAAACTGTTTTTT
CDR3: CASSSRARRGEKLFF

V: TRBV27
D: NA
size: few
J: TRBJ2-7
DNA: TGTGCCAGCAGTTTATCGCCCCTCTACTACGAGCAGTACTTC
CDR3: CASSLSPLYYEQYF

V: TRBV4-2
D: NA
size: few
J: TRBJ1-6
DNA: TGTGCCAGCAGAAGCGACAGGAATTCACCCCTCCACTTT
CDR3: CASRSDRNSPLHF

V: TRBV7-9
D: NA
size: NA
J: TRBJ1-5
DNA: TGTGCCAGCTCCCCAGGCGCCGTGCCCCAGCATTTT
CDR3: CASSPGAVPQHF

V: TRBV29-1
D: NA
size: few
J: TRBJ2-7
DNA: TGCAGCGTTGGCTGGGAAGCGGTGCAGTACTTC
CDR3: CSVGWEAVQYF

V: TRBV7-8
D: TRBD1
size: NA
J: TRBJ2-1
DNA: TGTGCCAGCAGCTTAGCCGGGACAGGGAGGGAAAATGAGCAGTTCTTC
CDR3: CASSLAGTGRENEQFF

V: TRBV2
D: NA
size: NA
J: TRBJ2-7
DNA: TGTGCCAGCAGCCTGGGACATTTCCGAAAAAACTTC
CDR3: CASSLGHFRKNF

V: TRBV7-2
D: NA
size: many
J: TRBJ2-5
DNA: TGTGCCAGCAGCTTACAAGGGACCCAGTACTTC
CDR3: CASSLQGTQYF

V: TRBV11-3
D: NA
size: few
J: TRBJ2-5
DNA: TGTGCCAGCAGCTTACCTCCAATCGAGACCCAGTACTTC
CDR3: CASSLPPIETQYF

V: TRBV2
D: TRBD1
size: NA
J: TRBJ1-3
DNA: TGTGCCAGCAGTCAAGACAGGGGGCTGGACACCATATATTTT
CDR3: CASSQDRGLDTIYF

V: TRBV18
D: NA
size: NA
J: TRBJ2-7
DNA: TGTGCCAGCTCACCAAGGAATTATGGGAGCTCCTACGAGCAGTACTTC
CDR3: CASSPRNYGSSYEQYF

V: TRBV15
D: TRBD1
size: NA
J: TRBJ2-3
DNA: TGTGCCACCAGCTCCTCAACGACAGGGTTTATTACAGATACGCAGTATTTT
CDR3: CATSSSTTGFITDTQYF

V: TRBV2
D: NA
size: NA
J: TRBJ1-4
DNA: TGTGCCAGCAGTGAAAATGGGCAGGGCCCCGAAAAACTGTTTTTT
CDR3: CASSENGQGPEKLFF

V: TRBV18
D: TRBD2
size: NA
J: TRBJ2-3
DNA: TGTGCCAGCTCACCACCGGGACTAGCCAAAGATACGCAGTATTTT
CDR3: CASSPPGLAKDTQYF

V: TRBV7-9
D: NA
size: few
J: TRBJ2-6
DNA: TGTGCCAGCAGCTTAGGTCCGGGGACATATTCTGGGGCCAACGTCCTGACTTTC
CDR3: CASSLGPGTYSGANVLTF

V: TRBV5-5
D: NA
size: few
J: TRBJ1-4
DNA: TGTGCCAGCAGCTTGGAACAGGGTGGGGGAAATGAAAAACTGTTTTTT
CDR3: CASSLEQGGGNEKLFF

V: TRBV6-6
D: NA
size: once
J: TRBJ2-7
DNA: TGTGCCAGCAGTCACGGGACCGAGCACGAGCAGTACTTC
CDR3: CASSHGTEHEQYF

V: TRBV5-1
D: TRBD2
size: many
J: TRBJ2-3
DNA: TGCGCCAGCAGCCTGGGACTAAACACAGATACGCAGTATTTT
CDR3: CASSLGLNTDTQYF

V: TRBV24-1
D: NA
size: NA
J: TRBJ1-2
DNA: TGTGCCACCAGTGATTGGCAGGCTAACTATGGCTACACCTTC
CDR3: CATSDWQANYGYTF

V: TRBV12-3/TRBV12-4
D: NA
size: NA
J: TRBJ1-6
DNA: TGTGCGACCGGGGGAGCGGGGACAAGGAATTCACCCCTCCACTTT
CDR3: CATGGAGTRNSPLHF

V: TRBV20-1
D: TRBD1
size: NA
J: TRBJ1-1
DNA: TGCAGTGCCGGACCAGGGGGGGGAGCTTTCTTT
CDR3: CSAGPGGGAFF

V: TRBV28
D: TRBD1
size: few
J: TRBJ2-3
DNA: TGTGCCAGCAGTTTAGTTTTCGGGGACAGGGTCACAGATACGCAGTATTTT
CDR3: CASSLVFGDRVTDTQYF

V: TRBV19
D: TRBD2
size: NA
J: TRBJ2-7
DNA: TGTGCCAGTAGTCCGGGACTAGACAACTACGAGCAGTACTTC
CDR3: CASSPGLDNYEQYF

V: TRBV20-1
D: TRBD2
size: few
J: TRBJ2-1
DNA: TGCAGTGCTAGAGCTAGTAGCGGGAGCATGGTGTGGGATGAGCAGTTCTTC
CDR3: CSARASSGSMVWDEQFF

V: TRBV4-3
D: NA
size: NA
J: TRBJ1-6
DNA: TGCGCCAGCAGCCAAGAGACGGGGGCGGATTCACCCCTCCACTTT
CDR3: CASSQETGADSPLHF

V: TRBV9
D: TRBD2
size: NA
J: TRBJ2-1
DNA: TGTGCCAGCAGCGTAGTAGCGGGAGGGGGGTATGAGCAGTTCTTC
CDR3: CASSVVAGGGYEQFF